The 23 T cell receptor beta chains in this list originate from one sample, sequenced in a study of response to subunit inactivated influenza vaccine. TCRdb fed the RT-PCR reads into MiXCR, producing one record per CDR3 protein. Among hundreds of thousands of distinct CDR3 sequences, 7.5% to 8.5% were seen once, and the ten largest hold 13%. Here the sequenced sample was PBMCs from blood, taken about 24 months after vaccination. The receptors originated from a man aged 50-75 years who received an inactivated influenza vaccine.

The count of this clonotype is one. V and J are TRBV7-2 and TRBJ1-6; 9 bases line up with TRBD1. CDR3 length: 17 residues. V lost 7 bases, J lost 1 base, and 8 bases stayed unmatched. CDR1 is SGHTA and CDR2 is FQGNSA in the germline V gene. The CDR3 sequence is CASTGQGFGSYNSPLHF. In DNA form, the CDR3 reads TGTGCCAGCACGGGACAGGGCTTTGGTTCCTATAATTCACCCCTCCACTTT.

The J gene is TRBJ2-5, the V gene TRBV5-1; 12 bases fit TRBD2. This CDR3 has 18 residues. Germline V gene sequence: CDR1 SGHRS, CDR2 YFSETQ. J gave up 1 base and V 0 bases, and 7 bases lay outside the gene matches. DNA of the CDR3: TGCGCCAGCAGCTTGGTACAACTAGCGGGGGGCTTCCAAGAGACCCAGTACTTC. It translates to CASSLVQLAGGFQETQYF. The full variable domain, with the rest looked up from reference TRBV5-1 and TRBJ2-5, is KAGVTQTPRYLIKTRGQQVTLSCSPISGHRSVSWYQQTPGQGLQFLFEYFSETQRNKGNFPGRFSGRQFSNSRSEMNVSTLELGDSALYLCASSLVQLAGGFQETQYFGPGTRLLVL.

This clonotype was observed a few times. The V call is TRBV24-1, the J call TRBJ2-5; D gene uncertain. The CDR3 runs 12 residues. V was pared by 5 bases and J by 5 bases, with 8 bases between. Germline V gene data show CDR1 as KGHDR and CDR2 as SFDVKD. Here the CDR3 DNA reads TGTGCCACCAGTGGCGTTTCGGAGACCCAGTACTTC. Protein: CATSGVSETQYF.

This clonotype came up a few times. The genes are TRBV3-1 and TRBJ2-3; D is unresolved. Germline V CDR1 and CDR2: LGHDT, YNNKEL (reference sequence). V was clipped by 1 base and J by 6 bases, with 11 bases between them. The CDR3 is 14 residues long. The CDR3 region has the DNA TGTGCCAGCAGCCAAGGTGGCTTAGCTGATACGCAGTATTTT. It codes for CASSQGGLADTQYF.

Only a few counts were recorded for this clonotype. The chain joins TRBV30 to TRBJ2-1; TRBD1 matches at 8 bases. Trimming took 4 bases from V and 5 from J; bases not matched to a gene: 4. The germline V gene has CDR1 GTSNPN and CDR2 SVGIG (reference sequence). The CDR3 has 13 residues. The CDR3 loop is CAWTRTGNNEQFF. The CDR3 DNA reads TGTGCCTGGACTAGGACAGGGAACAATGAGCAGTTCTTC.

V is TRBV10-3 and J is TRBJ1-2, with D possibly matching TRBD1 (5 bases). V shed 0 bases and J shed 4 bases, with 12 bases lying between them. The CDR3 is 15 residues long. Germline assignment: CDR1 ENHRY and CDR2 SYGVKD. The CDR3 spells CAISESVTDSYGYTF. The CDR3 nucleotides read TGTGCCATCAGTGAGTCAGTGACAGACTCCTATGGCTACACCTTC.

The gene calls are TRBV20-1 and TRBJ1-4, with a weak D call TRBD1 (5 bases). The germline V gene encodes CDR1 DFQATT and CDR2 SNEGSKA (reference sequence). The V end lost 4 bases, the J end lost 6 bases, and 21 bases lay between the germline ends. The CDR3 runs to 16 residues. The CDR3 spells CSATRNVGLWYEKLFF. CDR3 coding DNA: TGCAGTGCTACCCGAAACGTGGGACTGTGGTATGAAAAACTGTTTTTT.

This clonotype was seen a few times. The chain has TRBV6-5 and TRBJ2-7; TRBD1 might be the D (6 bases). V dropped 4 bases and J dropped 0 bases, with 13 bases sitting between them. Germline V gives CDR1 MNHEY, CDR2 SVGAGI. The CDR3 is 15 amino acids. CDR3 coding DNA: TGTGCCAGCAGTTCCCGGACAGAGAGCTCCTACGAGCAGTACTTC. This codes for CASSSRTESSYEQYF.

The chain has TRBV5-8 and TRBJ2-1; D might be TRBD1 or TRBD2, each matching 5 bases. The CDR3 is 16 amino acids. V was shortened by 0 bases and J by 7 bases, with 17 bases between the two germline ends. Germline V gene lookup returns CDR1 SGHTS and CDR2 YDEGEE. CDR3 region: CASSLVVLRDGNEQFF. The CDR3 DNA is TGTGCCAGCAGCTTGGTTGTTCTCAGGGACGGGAATGAGCAGTTCTTC.

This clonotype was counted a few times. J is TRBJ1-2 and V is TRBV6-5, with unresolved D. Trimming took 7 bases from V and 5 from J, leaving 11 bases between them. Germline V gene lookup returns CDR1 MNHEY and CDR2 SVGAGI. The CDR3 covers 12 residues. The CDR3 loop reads CASISLSYGYTF. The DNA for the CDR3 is TGTGCCAGCATTTCCCTAAGTTATGGCTACACCTTC.

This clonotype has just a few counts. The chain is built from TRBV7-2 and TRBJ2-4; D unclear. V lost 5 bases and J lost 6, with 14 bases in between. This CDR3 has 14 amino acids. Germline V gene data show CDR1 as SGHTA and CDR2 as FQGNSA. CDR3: CASSPALLGNIQYF. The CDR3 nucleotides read TGTGCCAGCAGCCCCGCGCTCCTTGGAAACATTCAGTACTTC.

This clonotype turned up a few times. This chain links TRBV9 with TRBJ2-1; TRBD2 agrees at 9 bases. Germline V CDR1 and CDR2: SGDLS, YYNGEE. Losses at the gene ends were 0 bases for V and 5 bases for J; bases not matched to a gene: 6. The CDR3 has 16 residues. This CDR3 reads CASSVASGTNHNEQFF. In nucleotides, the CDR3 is TGTGCCAGCAGCGTAGCTAGCGGGACGAATCACAATGAGCAGTTCTTC.

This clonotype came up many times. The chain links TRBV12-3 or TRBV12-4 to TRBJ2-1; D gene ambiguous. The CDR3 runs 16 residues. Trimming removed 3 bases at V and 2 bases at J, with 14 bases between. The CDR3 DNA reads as TGTGCCAGCAGTTTCCGGGTTCGAACAACCTACAATGAGCAGTTCTTC. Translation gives CASSFRVRTTYNEQFF.

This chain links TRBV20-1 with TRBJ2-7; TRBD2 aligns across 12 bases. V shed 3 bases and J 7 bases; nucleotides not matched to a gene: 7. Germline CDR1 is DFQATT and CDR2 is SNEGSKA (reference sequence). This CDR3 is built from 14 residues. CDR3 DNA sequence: TGCAGTGCTAGCCGACTAGCGGGAGCTCGGGAGCAGTACTTC. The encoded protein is CSASRLAGAREQYF.

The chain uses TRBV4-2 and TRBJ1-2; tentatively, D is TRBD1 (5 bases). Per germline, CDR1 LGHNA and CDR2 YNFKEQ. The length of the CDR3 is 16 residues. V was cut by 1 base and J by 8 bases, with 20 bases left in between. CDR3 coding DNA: TGTGCCAGCAGCCAAGCGGGGGAGGGATTTAAGTACGGCTACACCTTC. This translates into CASSQAGEGFKYGYTF.

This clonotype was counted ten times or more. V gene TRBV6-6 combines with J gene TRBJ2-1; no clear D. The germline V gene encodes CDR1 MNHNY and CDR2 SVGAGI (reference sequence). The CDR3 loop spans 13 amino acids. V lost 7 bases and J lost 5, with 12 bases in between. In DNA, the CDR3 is TGTGCCAGCAAGTTCAGTAAAAACAATGAGCAGTTCTTC. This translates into CASKFSKNNEQFF.

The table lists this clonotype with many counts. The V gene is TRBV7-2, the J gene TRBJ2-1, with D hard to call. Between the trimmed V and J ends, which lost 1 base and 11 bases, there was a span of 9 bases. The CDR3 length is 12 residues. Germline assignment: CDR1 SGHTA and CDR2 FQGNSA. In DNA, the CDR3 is TGTGCCAGCAGCTTAGAAGCGAGAAAGCAGTTCTTC. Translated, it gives CASSLEARKQFF.

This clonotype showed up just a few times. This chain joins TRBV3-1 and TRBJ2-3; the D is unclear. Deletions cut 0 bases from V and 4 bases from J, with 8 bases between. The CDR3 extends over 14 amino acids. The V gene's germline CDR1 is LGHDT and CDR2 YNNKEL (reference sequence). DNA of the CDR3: TGTGCCAGCAGCCAAGATCGCCATTCAGATACGCAGTATTTT. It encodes CASSQDRHSDTQYF.

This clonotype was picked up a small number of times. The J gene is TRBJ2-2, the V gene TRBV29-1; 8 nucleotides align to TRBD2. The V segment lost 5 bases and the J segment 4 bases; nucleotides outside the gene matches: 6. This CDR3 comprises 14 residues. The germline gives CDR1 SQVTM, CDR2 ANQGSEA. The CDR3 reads CSVSGGQRTGELFF. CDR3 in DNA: TGCAGCGTTTCGGGAGGGCAACGCACCGGGGAGCTGTTTTTT.

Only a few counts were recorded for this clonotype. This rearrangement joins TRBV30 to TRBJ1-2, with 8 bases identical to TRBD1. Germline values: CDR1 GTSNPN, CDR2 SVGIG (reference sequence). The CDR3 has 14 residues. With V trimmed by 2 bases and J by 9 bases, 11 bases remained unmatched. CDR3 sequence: CAWSINGQGSRYTF. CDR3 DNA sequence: TGTGCCTGGAGTATAAACGGACAGGGATCCCGCTACACCTTC.

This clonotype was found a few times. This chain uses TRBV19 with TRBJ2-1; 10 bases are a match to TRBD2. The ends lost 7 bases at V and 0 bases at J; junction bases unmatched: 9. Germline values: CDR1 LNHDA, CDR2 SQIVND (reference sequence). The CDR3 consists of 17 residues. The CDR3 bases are TGTGCCAGTAACCCTAGCGGGAGCCTATTCTCCTACAATGAGCAGTTCTTC. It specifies CASNPSGSLFSYNEQFF. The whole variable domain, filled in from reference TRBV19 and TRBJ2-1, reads DGGITQSPKYLFRKEGQNVTLSCEQNLNHDAMYWYRQDPGQGLRLIYYSQIVNDFQKGDIAEGYSVSREKKESFPLTVTSAQKNPTAFYLCASNPSGSLFSYNEQFFGPGTRLTVL.

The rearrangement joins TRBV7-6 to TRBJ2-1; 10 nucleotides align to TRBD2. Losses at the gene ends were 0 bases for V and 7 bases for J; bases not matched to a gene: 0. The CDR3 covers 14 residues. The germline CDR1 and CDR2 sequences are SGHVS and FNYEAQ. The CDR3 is CASSLALAGNEQFF. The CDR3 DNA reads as TGTGCCAGCAGCTTAGCACTAGCGGGGAATGAGCAGTTCTTC.

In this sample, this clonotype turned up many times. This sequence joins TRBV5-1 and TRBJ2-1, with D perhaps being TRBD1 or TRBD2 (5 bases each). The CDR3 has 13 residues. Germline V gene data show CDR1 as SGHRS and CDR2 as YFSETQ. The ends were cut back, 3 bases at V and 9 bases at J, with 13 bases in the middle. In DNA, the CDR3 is TGCGCCAGCAGCTCCCGGTCTGGGGGTGAGCAGTTCTTC. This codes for CASSSRSGGEQFF.